One and the same sample provided the 27 T cell receptor beta chains below, sequenced in a study of T cells in Graves' hyperthyroidism and ophthalmopathy. RNA transcripts served as the template for amplifying TCR beta CDR3 regions. With the HTBI primer set, the TCR CDR3 went through a first round of RT-PCR. TCRdb processed the multiplex PCR reads anew with MiXCR; each CDR3 protein has one entry. Of approximately 600,000 distinct CDR3 sequences listed, about 14% are singletons. Sample: blood. These receptors all come from a woman in her thirties with Graves' hyperthyroidism that later progressed to Graves' ophthalmopathy.

This clonotype was observed at least ten times. The V gene is TRBV19, the J gene TRBJ2-7; D remains ambiguous. Trimming removed 0 bases from V and 6 bases from J, with 6 bases in between. The germline V gene has CDR1 LNHDA and CDR2 SQIVND (reference sequence). The CDR3 runs to 12 residues. The CDR3 reads CASSIDRREQYF. CDR3 nucleotides: TGTGCCAGTAGTATAGATAGGCGCGAGCAGTACTTC.

This clonotype has a count of ten or more. The rearrangement links TRBV5-1 to TRBJ2-7; tentative D call: TRBD1 (5 bases). The CDR3 consists of 15 residues. Germline V gene sequence: CDR1 SGHRS, CDR2 YFSETQ. V lost 4 bases and J 0 bases, leaving 14 bases between the germline ends. The CDR3 DNA sequence: TGCGCCAGCAGCCCCTGGGGCGGAAGCTCCTACGAGCAGTACTTC. It codes for CASSPWGGSSYEQYF.

This clonotype has at least ten counts. This chain connects TRBV18 to TRBJ1-5; TRBD1 matches 7 bases. Germline assignment: CDR1 KGHSH and CDR2 LQKENI. This CDR3 has 15 residues. The trim removed 0 bases at V and 7 bases at J, leaving 6 bases unmatched. CDR3 DNA: TGTGCCAGCTCACCACCGATGCAGGGGGGACAGCCCCAGCATTTT. This translates into CASSPPMQGGQPQHF.

In its sample, this clonotype was seen many times. This chain joins TRBV5-4 and TRBJ2-7; D remains ambiguous. Germline V gene lookup returns CDR1 SGHNT and CDR2 YYREEE (reference sequence). V was cut by 5 bases and J by 2 bases, with 23 bases left in between. The CDR3 loop spans 17 amino acids. The CDR3 protein is CASRSTSGRQGPYEQYF. CDR3 nucleotides: TGTGCCAGCAGGTCGACTTCCGGCAGGCAAGGGCCCTACGAGCAGTACTTC.

This clonotype came up a few times. The chain uses TRBV3-1 and TRBJ2-1, with 11 nucleotides matching TRBD1. This CDR3 region has 15 residues. The V and J ends lost 4 bases and 10 bases, in that order; junction bases with no gene match: 9. Looked up from germline, CDR1 is LGHDT and CDR2 is YNNKEL (reference sequence). CDR3 loop: CASSLGQGATEEQFF. The CDR3 bases are TGTGCCAGCAGCCTTGGACAGGGGGCTACAGAGGAGCAGTTCTTC.

The chain has TRBV29-1 and TRBJ2-1, with a weak D call TRBD1 (6 bases). Deletions cut 3 bases from V and 7 bases from J, with 16 bases between. CDR1 is SQVTM, CDR2 ANQGSEA, per germline. The CDR3 is made up of 14 amino acids. CDR3 protein: CSVEGDNQANEQFF. The CDR3 nucleotides are TGCAGCGTTGAGGGGGACAACCAGGCGAATGAGCAGTTCTTC.

This clonotype has a handful of counts. The V and J genes are TRBV13 and TRBJ2-5, with TRBD2 as a possible D gene (6 bases). CDR1 PRHDT and CDR2 FYEKMQ come from the germline V gene (reference sequence). This CDR3 has 16 residues. V was clipped by 2 bases and J by 4 bases, with 17 bases between them. The CDR3, as DNA: TGTGCCAGCAGCTTATTTGGAGGGCCAACCCCAGAGACCCAGTACTTC. Translating it yields CASSLFGGPTPETQYF.

This clonotype came up a few times. The chain joins TRBV6-2 or TRBV6-3 to TRBJ1-1; 7 positions match TRBD1. Germline loops: CDR1 MNHEY, CDR2 SVGEGT. Unmatched junction bases numbered 6, after V lost 2 bases and J lost 3 bases. The CDR3 has 15 residues. The CDR3 is CASSYGEGAYTEAFF. The CDR3 DNA reads as TGTGCCAGCAGTTACGGGGAGGGGGCGTACACTGAAGCTTTCTTT.

This clonotype was counted ten times or more. The chain is built from TRBV7-9 and TRBJ1-2; D is uncertain. The V gene's germline CDR1 is SEHNR and CDR2 FQNEAQ (reference sequence). V was clipped by 7 bases and J by 10 bases, with 13 bases between them. CDR3 length: 11 residues. The CDR3 protein is CASNRDRDYTF. CDR3 DNA: TGTGCCAGCAACCGTGATCGGGACTACACCTTC.

In its sample, this clonotype was seen many times. This chain connects TRBV7-8 to TRBJ1-2; possibly TRBD1 for D (5 bases). The V and J ends lost 3 bases and 3 bases respectively, with 11 bases between them. CDR3 length equals 14 residues. Per germline, CDR1 SGHVS and CDR2 FQNEAQ. The CDR3 spells CASSLGVSDYGYTF. Here the CDR3 DNA reads TGTGCCAGCAGCTTGGGGGTCTCCGACTATGGCTACACCTTC.

The chain combines TRBV12-3 or TRBV12-4 with TRBJ1-6, with D possibly being TRBD1 (5 bases). The CDR3 loop spans 15 amino acids. The ends were cut back, 2 bases at V and 5 bases at J, with 10 bases in the middle. The chain's CDR3 is CASSLQGADNSPLHF. CDR3 DNA sequence: TGTGCCAGCAGTTTACAAGGGGCGGATAATTCACCCCTCCACTTT.

This clonotype appeared a few times. The gene calls are TRBV5-8 and TRBJ2-3; tentatively, D is TRBD2 (6 bases). CDR3 length: 16 residues. V gave up 3 bases and J gave up 2 bases, with 16 bases separating them. CDR1 and CDR2 from the germline V gene are SGHTS and YDEGEE. The CDR3 region has the DNA TGTGCCAGCAGCTGGGGATTAGCGGACTACACAGATACGCAGTATTTT. Protein: CASSWGLADYTDTQYF.

This chain uses TRBV6-2 or TRBV6-3 with TRBJ2-3; 10 nucleotides align to TRBD1. The trim removed 2 bases at V and 4 bases at J, leaving 6 bases unmatched. Germline assignment: CDR1 MNHEY and CDR2 SVGEGT. The CDR3 has 16 amino acids. CDR3 DNA: TGTGCCAGCAGTTACGTAGGACAGGGGGGTGCAGATACGCAGTATTTT. Amino acid sequence: CASSYVGQGGADTQYF.

Only a few counts were recorded for this clonotype. The rearrangement uses TRBV29-1 and TRBJ1-1, with 10 bases aligning to TRBD1. This CDR3 has 13 residues. The trim removed 6 bases at V and 5 bases at J, leaving 6 bases unmatched. CDR1 and CDR2 from the germline V gene are SQVTM and ANQGSEA. The CDR3 nucleotides are TGCAGCGTGCCCTCGGACAGGGGGACTGAAGCTTTCTTT. Its protein product is CSVPSDRGTEAFF.

This clonotype was observed at least ten times. The gene calls are TRBV2 and TRBJ2-7; possible D gene TRBD2, 6 bases. CDR1 and CDR2 from the germline V gene are SNHLY and FYNNEI. The CDR3 is 14 amino acids. With 7 bases removed from V and 0 bases from J, the gap between germline ends came to 13 bases. CDR3: CASKAGSSSYEQYF. CDR3 DNA sequence: TGTGCCAGCAAGGCGGGGTCGAGCTCCTACGAGCAGTACTTC.

This clonotype was seen many times. V is TRBV6-2 or TRBV6-3 and J is TRBJ1-1; no definite D call. V was shortened by 2 bases and J by 1 base, with 5 bases between the two germline ends. The CDR3 sequence is 13 residues long. Germline-derived CDR1 and CDR2 are MNHEY and SVGEGT. As DNA, the CDR3 is TGTGCCAGCAGTTACCGGGGGAACACTGAAGCTTTCTTT. Translated, it gives CASSYRGNTEAFF.

In regard to this clonotype: A single base separates this from a much larger clone, so it may be a read error. The chain recombines TRBV15 with TRBJ1-1, with unresolved D. The germline V and J ends were trimmed by 0 bases and 1 base, with 6 bases remaining between them. The length of the CDR3 is 14 residues. CDR1 LNHNV and CDR2 YYDKDF come from the germline V gene (reference sequence). The CDR3, as DNA: TGTGCCACCAGCAGAGATCAAACGAACACTGAAGCTTTCTTT. Translation: CATSRDQTNTEAFF.

This clonotype was detected a few times. The J gene is TRBJ1-2, the V gene TRBV11-3; D unresolved. The CDR3 is made up of 11 amino acids. Germline assignment: CDR1 SGHNT and CDR2 YENEEA. V lost 1 base to trimming and J lost 13 bases, with 10 bases between them. CDR3 DNA sequence: TGTGCCAGCAGCTTAGGGTCCGGAGGCACCTTC. Its translation is CASSLGSGGTF.

V and J are TRBV19 and TRBJ2-7, with D maybe TRBD1 (6 bases). CDR3 length: 13 residues. V was cut by 6 bases and J by 2 bases, with 11 bases left in between. The V gene's germline CDR1 is LNHDA and CDR2 SQIVND (reference sequence). The CDR3 DNA reads as TGTGCCAGTAGCCGTTCAGGGGCCTACGAGCAGTACTTC. It translates to CASSRSGAYEQYF.

This clonotype was detected many times. The chain links TRBV6-2 or TRBV6-3 to TRBJ2-7, with 13 bases lining up with TRBD2. This CDR3 is 16 amino acids long. Looked up from germline, CDR1 is MNHEY and CDR2 is SVGEGT. Trimming at V came to 6 bases and at J to 4 bases, leaving 9 bases not matched to a gene. As DNA, the CDR3 is TGTGCCAGCAGCACGGGACTAGCGGGAAATGGATACGAGCAGTACTTC. Translating gives CASSTGLAGNGYEQYF.

The rearrangement joins TRBV4-2 to TRBJ1-6, with D hard to call. V was trimmed by 0 bases and J by 1 base, leaving 7 bases between them. The CDR3 has 16 amino acids. Germline V gene lookup returns CDR1 LGHNA and CDR2 YNFKEQ. CDR3 nucleotide sequence: TGTGCCAGCAGCCAAGATTCGGGATCCTATAATTCACCCCTCCACTTT. The encoded protein is CASSQDSGSYNSPLHF.

This clonotype was recorded at least ten times. The chain employs TRBV6-1 and TRBJ1-1, with 11 bases that match TRBD1. V lost 5 bases to trimming and J lost 5 bases; unmatched junction nucleotides: 10. Germline V gene lookup returns CDR1 MNHNS and CDR2 SASEGT. This CDR3 region has 16 residues. The CDR3 protein is CASSSRRDRGGTEAFF. The CDR3 DNA reads as TGTGCCAGCAGTAGTAGGAGGGACAGGGGGGGAACTGAAGCTTTCTTT.

Ten or more counts support this clonotype. The rearrangement uses TRBV6-2 or TRBV6-3 and TRBJ2-3, with 9 positions matching TRBD2. V lost 0 bases, J lost 4 bases, and 5 bases stayed unmatched. In germline, CDR1 is MNHEY, CDR2 SVGEGT. This CDR3 comprises 16 residues. CDR3 residues: CASSYSGGRASDTQYF. CDR3 DNA: TGTGCCAGCAGTTACTCTGGCGGGAGGGCCTCAGATACGCAGTATTTT.

This clonotype was seen many times. The chain combines TRBV30 with TRBJ1-6; D is unclear. The CDR3 extends over 14 amino acids. V was pared by 3 bases and J by 10 bases, with 16 bases between. CDR1 is GTSNPN and CDR2 is SVGIG in the germline V gene (reference sequence). CDR3 sequence reads: CAWRAFPLGSPLHF. The CDR3 nucleotides are TGTGCCTGGAGGGCTTTTCCTCTGGGATCACCCCTCCACTTT.

In the case of this clonotype: Germline is not matched at one junction end, which may reflect a read error. The chain carries TRBV5-6 and TRBJ1-2; the match to TRBD1 covers 9 bases. The CDR3 contains 13 residues. Germline V CDR1 and CDR2: SGHDT, YYEEEE. CDR3 in DNA: TGTGCCAGCAGCTGGGACAGGGTAAATGGCCACACCTTC. Protein sequence: CASSWDRVNGHTF.

This clonotype appeared many times. The V call is TRBV12-3 or TRBV12-4, the J call TRBJ1-3; D call uncertain. The CDR3 sequence is 13 residues long. With 10 bases removed from V and 3 bases from J, the gap between germline ends came to 13 bases. The CDR3 coding sequence is TGTGCCACAAATGGGAGGAATGGAAACACCATATATTTT. It codes for CATNGRNGNTIYF.

In this sample, this clonotype turned up many times. The chain uses TRBV7-2 and TRBJ2-3; 8 bases map to TRBD2. V shed 6 bases, J shed 7 bases, and the junction held 15 bases outside the gene matches. This CDR3 is built from 16 residues. Germline CDR1 is SGHTA and CDR2 is FQGNSA. The CDR3 reads CASRSGQAGDLYTQYF. For the CDR3, the DNA is TGTGCCAGCAGGTCGGGACAAGCGGGAGACCTATATACGCAGTATTTT.